These 21 T cell receptor beta chains were sequenced from one sample in a study of shared clonotypes between healthy human individuals. Libraries were prepared by immunoSEQ multiplex PCR; TCRdb keeps only in-frame clonotypes and omits some of them. The sample gives 950,000 to 1,200,000 clones, 70% to 80% of which show up once; more than 0.85% is in the top ten. What was sequenced was memory CD4+ T cells from PBMCs. Indicated subset: CD45RA-negative fraction. Receptors originate from a man aged 18 to 29 in good health. Some clones in this sample may be carry-over from other donors' samples.

The chain is built from TRBV11-2 and TRBJ2-7; 7 positions match TRBD1. The germline gives CDR1 SGHAT, CDR2 FQNNGV. V dropped 4 bases and J dropped 0; count of bases not matched to a gene: 9. The CDR3 contains 16 residues. The CDR3 bases are TGTGCCAGCAGCTCGATCCGGGGACAGAGCTCCTACGAGCAGTACTTC. Its protein is CASSSIRGQSSYEQYF.

Regarding this clone: Other DNA sequences of this sample code for an identical CDR3. J is TRBJ1-2 and V is TRBV30; possibly TRBD1 for D (5 bases). The V gene lost 3 bases and the J gene lost 0 bases, with 11 bases spanning the gap. Germline CDR1 reads GTSNPN; CDR2 reads SVGIG (reference sequence). The CDR3 extends over 14 amino acids. CDR3 in DNA: TGTGCCTGGAGAACGCAGGGAGCTAACTATGGCTACACCTTC. As protein: CAWRTQGANYGYTF.

This clone was seen a handful of times. V gene TRBV1 combines with J gene TRBJ2-2. TRBV1 is termed a pseudogene. This CDR3 spans 15 amino acids. CDR3 sequence reads: CTSTPSLTVTGELFF. Written as DNA, the CDR3 is TGCACCAGCACCCCCTCATTGACGGTGACCGGGGAGCTGTTTTTT.

This clone is a singleton in its sample. Other nucleotide sequences from this sample produce the same CDR3. This sequence joins TRBV2 and TRBJ2-5; 8 nucleotides agree with TRBD1. Germline trimming cut 3 bases from V and 4 bases from J; bases unmatched to any gene: 1. The CDR3 extends over 13 amino acids. Germline V gives CDR1 SNHLY, CDR2 FYNNEI. As DNA, the CDR3 is TGTGCCAGCAGTGACAGGGGGCTAGAGACCCAGTACTTC. Protein product: CASSDRGLETQYF.

This clone came up a few times. The chain is built from TRBV10-3 and TRBJ2-3; no definite D call. With 8 bases removed from V and 5 bases from J, the gap between germline ends came to 8 bases. The V gene's germline CDR1 is ENHRY and CDR2 SYGVKD. The CDR3 totals 11 residues. CDR3 coding DNA: TGTGCCATCCGGTGGATAGATACGCAGTATTTT. Translated, it gives CAIRWIDTQYF.

This chain joins TRBV5-1 and TRBJ1-4; D call uncertain. From germline, CDR1 is SGHRS and CDR2 YFSETQ. Deletions cut 0 bases from V and 6 bases from J, with 6 bases between. The CDR3 covers 13 residues. The CDR3 here is CASSLEVDEKLFF. In DNA, the CDR3 is TGCGCCAGCAGCTTGGAGGTCGATGAAAAACTGTTTTTT.

The genes are TRBV6-1 and TRBJ2-7, with D uncertain. Germline V gives CDR1 MNHNS, CDR2 SASEGT. Between the trimmed V and J ends, which lost 6 bases and 2 bases, there was a span of 8 bases. There are 12 residues in the CDR3. CDR3 DNA sequence: TGTGCCAGCAGCCAACCCCCCTACGAGCAGTACTTC. It yields the protein CASSQPPYEQYF.

The chain has TRBV7-6 and TRBJ2-2, with unresolved D. The CDR3 sequence is 13 residues long. Trimming took 3 bases from V and 0 from J, leaving 2 bases between them. Germline CDR1 reads SGHVS; CDR2 reads FNYEAQ. The CDR3 region has the DNA TGTGCCAGCAGCTTCACGAACACCGGGGAGCTGTTTTTT. This gives the protein CASSFTNTGELFF.

J is TRBJ2-1 and V is TRBV6-6; D unclear. V lost 4 bases and J 1 base, leaving 5 bases between the germline ends. Germline-derived CDR1 and CDR2 are MNHNY and SVGAGI (reference sequence). This CDR3 is 13 amino acids long. The CDR3 region is CASSSDSYNEQFF. The CDR3 DNA reads TGTGCCAGCAGTTCAGATTCCTACAATGAGCAGTTCTTC.

The rearrangement joins TRBV15 to TRBJ2-7; the D call may be TRBD1 or TRBD2 (6 bases each). There are 14 residues in the CDR3. V was clipped by 9 bases and J by 3 bases, with 18 bases between them. Germline assignment: CDR1 LNHNV and CDR2 YYDKDF (reference sequence). The CDR3 loop reads CATSKGGSFYEQYF. CDR3 DNA sequence: TGTGCCACTTCCAAAGGGGGGTCCTTCTACGAGCAGTACTTC. Using reference TRBV15 and TRBJ2-7 for the parts outside the CDR3, the full variable domain is DAMVIQNPRYQVTQFGKPVTLSCSQTLNHNVMYWYQQKSSQAPKLLFHYYDKDFNNEADTPDNFQSRRPNTSFCFLDIRSPGLGDTAMYLCATSKGGSFYEQYFGPGTRLTVT.

This clone is a singleton in its sample. This rearrangement joins TRBV23-1 to TRBJ1-2; unclear D gene. TRBV23-1 is annotated as an ORF whose role is uncertain. The CDR3 totals 16 residues. V was shortened by 4 bases and J by 4 bases, with 19 bases between the two germline ends. This CDR3 reads CASSRTRTEALYGYTF. Written as DNA, the CDR3 is TGCGCCAGCAGTCGGACTCGGACGGAAGCCCTCTATGGCTACACCTTC.

The chain carries TRBV7-2 and TRBJ2-4, with 7 bases aligning to TRBD2. Unmatched junction bases numbered 4, after V lost 5 bases and J lost 3 bases. Per germline, CDR1 SGHTA and CDR2 FQGNSA. This CDR3 contains 14 residues. CDR3 amino acids: CASSPTGGKNIQYF. CDR3 nucleotide sequence: TGTGCCAGCAGCCCCACGGGGGGCAAAAACATTCAGTACTTC.

This clone was observed a handful of times. The chain recombines TRBV9 with TRBJ2-1; TRBD1 aligns across 9 bases. The CDR3 loop spans 14 amino acids. J gave up 8 bases and V 0 bases, and 3 bases lay outside the gene matches. Germline CDR1 and CDR2: SGDLS and YYNGEE. The CDR3 DNA reads TGTGCCAGCAGCGTAGTGGGACAGGGCCATGAGCAGTTCTTC. Its protein is CASSVVGQGHEQFF.

The V and J genes are TRBV6-4 and TRBJ1-2; TRBD1 aligns across 7 bases. V trimming: 5 bases; J trimming: 8 bases; junction bases outside the gene matches: 11. The CDR3 consists of 14 residues. Germline V lookup: CDR1 MRHNA, CDR2 SNTAGT. The CDR3 sequence: CASSPSPGQPGYTF. The CDR3 DNA is TGTGCCAGCAGTCCATCCCCGGGACAGCCGGGCTACACCTTC.

This chain links TRBV11-3 with TRBJ1-1; no firm D call. There are 13 residues in the CDR3. CDR1 is SGHNT, CDR2 YENEEA, per germline. Trimming left V 0 bases short and J 5 bases short, with 7 bases between. This CDR3 reads CASSLDTETEAFF. Here the CDR3 DNA reads TGTGCCAGCAGCTTAGATACCGAGACTGAAGCTTTCTTT.

The V call is TRBV2, the J call TRBJ2-5; 9 bases align to TRBD2. TRBJ2-7 explains the end of the DNA better; the J call may be wrong. Looked up from germline, CDR1 is SNHLY and CDR2 is FYNNEI. There are 15 residues in the CDR3. CDR3 in DNA: TGTGCCAGCAGTGAAGCATGGCGGGAGGGTTACGAGCAGTACTTC. Protein sequence: CASSEAWREGYEQYF.

This chain links TRBV9 with TRBJ1-4; D not resolved. The V end lost 0 bases, the J end lost 8 bases, and 14 bases lay between the germline ends. There are 15 residues in the CDR3. Germline CDR1 reads SGDLS; CDR2 reads YYNGEE. CDR3 coding DNA: TGTGCCAGCAGCGTAGGGAGGGTCGGTGGGGAAAAACTGTTTTTT. Translation: CASSVGRVGGEKLFF.

The chain combines TRBV29-1 with TRBJ1-5; D might be TRBD1 (5 bases). The CDR3 runs to 14 residues. Germline V gene data show CDR1 as SQVTM and CDR2 as ANQGSEA. With 4 bases removed from V and 5 bases from J, the gap between germline ends came to 15 bases. Written as DNA, the CDR3 is TGCAGCGTTGCACCTTCAGGGAAGGATCAGCCCCAGCATTTT. It yields the protein CSVAPSGKDQPQHF.

The rearrangement links TRBV2 to TRBJ2-1; 11 bases fit TRBD2. CDR1 is SNHLY, CDR2 FYNNEI, per germline. The CDR3 has 15 residues. The V and J ends lost 4 bases and 5 bases, in that order; junction bases with no gene match: 4. CDR3 residues: CASSGGLAENNEQFF. CDR3 in DNA: TGTGCCAGCAGTGGGGGACTAGCGGAGAACAATGAGCAGTTCTTC.

This sequence joins TRBV7-2 and TRBJ2-2; D is uncertain. The CDR3 totals 16 residues. V was shortened by 2 bases and J by 0 bases, with 10 bases between the two germline ends. CDR1 is SGHTA, CDR2 FQGNSA, per germline. CDR3: CASSLFPRSNTGELFF. The CDR3 DNA follows: TGTGCCAGCAGCTTATTCCCCAGGTCGAACACCGGGGAGCTGTTTTTT.

This clone came up many times. J is TRBJ1-2 and V is TRBV7-2; D is unresolved. Deletions cut 5 bases from V and 3 bases from J, with 7 bases between. The V gene's germline CDR1 is SGHTA and CDR2 FQGNSA. The CDR3 extends over 12 amino acids. The CDR3 is CASSRTDYGYTF. CDR3 bases: TGTGCCAGCAGCCGGACCGACTATGGCTACACCTTC. Combining the CDR3 with reference TRBV7-2 and TRBJ1-2 gives the whole variable domain GAGVSQSPSNKVTEKGKDVELRCDPISGHTALYWYRQSLGQGLEFLIYFQGNSAPDKSGLPSDRFSAERTGGSVSTLTIQRTQQEDSAVYLCASSRTDYGYTFGSGTRLTVV.